Listed below are T cell receptor beta chains from one sample, sequenced in a study of blood T cell repertoires in COVID-19. Data came from immunoSEQ multiplex PCR; TCRdb stores just in-frame clones and leaves some out. Of some 200,000 clones detected, about four fifths appear once; the ten largest clones hold roughly 6.1%. Sequencing was carried out using peripheral blood. Receptor source: a woman in her thirties or forties with acute or convalescent COVID-19. Each CDR3 is given with its conserved first and last residue. The order of the fields is J gene, V gene, D gene, clone size, CDR3 DNA, CDR3 protein. The D gene is left open where the match is weak. Only part of the rows carry a size: once, few, many, or a class if the clone is expanded.

j_gene: TRBJ2-7; v_gene: TRBV7-9; d_gene: -; abundance: -; CDR3nt: TGTGCCAGCAGCTTAGTTACTGGCGAGCAGTACTTC; CDR3aa: CASSLVTGEQYF
j_gene: TRBJ2-3; v_gene: TRBV7-2; d_gene: TRBD2; abundance: -; CDR3nt: TGTGCCAGCAGACCCCCCGGGGGGTGGGCAGATACGCAGTATTTT; CDR3aa: CASRPPGGWADTQYF
j_gene: TRBJ2-1; v_gene: TRBV4-1; d_gene: TRBD2; abundance: -; CDR3nt: TGCGCCAGCAGCCAAGGTGCTCGGGGGGGCGGAGGAGAGCAGTTCTTC; CDR3aa: CASSQGARGGGGEQFF
j_gene: TRBJ1-6; v_gene: TRBV11-2; d_gene: -; abundance: -; CDR3nt: TGTGCCAGCAGCCCCCTCGGGGGGCCGAAGAATTCACCCCTCCACTTT; CDR3aa: CASSPLGGPKNSPLHF
j_gene: TRBJ1-2; v_gene: TRBV6-5; d_gene: -; abundance: -; CDR3nt: TGTGCCAGCAGGCGATTAGGCTACACCTTC; CDR3aa: CASRRLGYTF
j_gene: TRBJ2-3; v_gene: TRBV6-5; d_gene: -; abundance: few; CDR3nt: TGTGCCAGCAGCCGGGGTCTCAGCACAGATACGCAGTATTTT; CDR3aa: CASSRGLSTDTQYF
j_gene: TRBJ2-3; v_gene: TRBV7-6; d_gene: TRBD2; abundance: few; CDR3nt: TGTGCCTCGCGGCGGAGAGCGGGGTACACAGATACGCAGTATTTT; CDR3aa: CASRRRAGYTDTQYF
j_gene: TRBJ2-6; v_gene: TRBV2; d_gene: -; abundance: once; CDR3nt: TGTGCCAGCGGATGGTCAACAGGTGGTATCTCTGGGGCCAACGTCCTGACTTTC; CDR3aa: CASGWSTGGISGANVLTF
j_gene: TRBJ2-1; v_gene: TRBV6-1; d_gene: TRBD1; abundance: -; CDR3nt: TGTGCCAGCAGTGCGGGACAGTTAATCCCTTCCTCCTACAATGAGCAGTTCTTC; CDR3aa: CASSAGQLIPSSYNEQFF
j_gene: TRBJ2-2; v_gene: TRBV28; d_gene: -; abundance: -; CDR3nt: TGTGCCAGCAGTTTCCCCCAGGAGGGCGTTTTGTACACCGGGGAGCTGTTTTTT; CDR3aa: CASSFPQEGVLYTGELFF
j_gene: TRBJ2-1; v_gene: TRBV6-5; d_gene: -; abundance: -; CDR3nt: TGTGCCAGCAGTTACGAGTACAGTCTTCGGAATGAGCAGTTCTTC; CDR3aa: CASSYEYSLRNEQFF